This T cell receptor beta chain was documented in a study of T-cell reconstitution after alpha-beta-depleted transplantation in children. As it was prepared, the TCRbeta library received unique molecular identifiers. TCRdb passed the PCR reads through MiXCR, listing each CDR3 protein once. The sample records about 460,000 distinct CDR3 sequences, 11% being singletons. This TCR was sampled from a female patient younger than 10 who had a stem cell transplant for aplastic anemia, so the T cells may come from the graft donor. The material sequenced was PBMCs, mostly from graft donor cells, taken 180 days after TCRalphabeta/CD19-depleted stem cell transplant.

The CDR3 nucleotides read TGTGCCATCAGTGTGTCGGGAGGTAGCTCCTACGAGCAGTACTTC. Amino acid sequence: CAISVSGGSSYEQYF. The chain employs TRBV10-3 and TRBJ2-7; 7 positions match TRBD2. J gave up 0 bases and V 4 bases, and 6 bases lay outside the gene matches. Germline lookup yields CDR1 ENHRY and CDR2 SYGVKD. The CDR3 runs 15 residues.